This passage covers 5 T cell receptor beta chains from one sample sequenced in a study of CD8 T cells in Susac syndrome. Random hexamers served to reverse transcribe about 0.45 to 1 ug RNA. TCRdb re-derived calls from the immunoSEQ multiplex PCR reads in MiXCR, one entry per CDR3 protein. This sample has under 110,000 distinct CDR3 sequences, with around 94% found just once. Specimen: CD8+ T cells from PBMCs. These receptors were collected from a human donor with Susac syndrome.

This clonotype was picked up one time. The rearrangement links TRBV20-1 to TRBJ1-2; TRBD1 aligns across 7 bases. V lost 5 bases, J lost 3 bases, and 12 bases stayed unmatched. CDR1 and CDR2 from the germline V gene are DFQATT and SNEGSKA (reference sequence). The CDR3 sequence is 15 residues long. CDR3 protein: CSAERQGGGDYGYTF. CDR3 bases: TGCAGTGCTGAAAGACAGGGCGGGGGGGACTATGGCTACACCTTC.

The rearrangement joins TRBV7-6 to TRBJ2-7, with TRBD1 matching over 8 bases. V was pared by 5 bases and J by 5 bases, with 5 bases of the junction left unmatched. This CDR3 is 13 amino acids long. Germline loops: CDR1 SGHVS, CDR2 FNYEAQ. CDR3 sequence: CASSLDRGHEQYF. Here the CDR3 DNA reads TGTGCCAGCAGCCTCGACAGGGGCCACGAGCAGTACTTC.

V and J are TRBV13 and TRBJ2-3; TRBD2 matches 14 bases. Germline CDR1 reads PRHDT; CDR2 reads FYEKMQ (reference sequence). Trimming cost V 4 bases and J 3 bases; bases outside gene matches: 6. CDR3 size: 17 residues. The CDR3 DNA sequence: TGTGCCAGCAGCTCCGGACTAGCGGGGGGTAAAACAGATACGCAGTATTTT. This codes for CASSSGLAGGKTDTQYF.

In DNA form, the CDR3 reads TGTGCCAGCAGCGAGGGAACAGGGGGCCATGGCTACACCTTC. Translating it yields CASSEGTGGHGYTF. V and J are TRBV12-3 or TRBV12-4 and TRBJ1-2; TRBD1 agrees at 9 bases. The CDR3 spans 14 residues. J was trimmed by 6 bases and V by 6 bases; bases with no gene match: 8.

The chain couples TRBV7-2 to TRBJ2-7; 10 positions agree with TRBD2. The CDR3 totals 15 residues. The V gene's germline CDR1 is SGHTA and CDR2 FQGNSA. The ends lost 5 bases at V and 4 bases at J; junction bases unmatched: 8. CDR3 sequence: CASSPGTSVRYEQYF. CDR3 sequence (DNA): TGTGCCAGCAGCCCAGGGACTAGCGTACGGTACGAGCAGTACTTC. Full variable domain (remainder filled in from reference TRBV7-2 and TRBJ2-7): GAGVSQSPSNKVTEKGKDVELRCDPISGHTALYWYRQSLGQGLEFLIYFQGNSAPDKSGLPSDRFSAERTGGSVSTLTIQRTQQEDSAVYLCASSPGTSVRYEQYFGPGTRLTVT.